The sample holds a few counts of the clone carrying this TCR beta chain. The antigen is unknown. The assay was immunoSEQ multiplex PCR, and TCRdb's table has in-frame clones only and misses some. Among about 64,000 clones listed, about three quarters were seen once. The CDR3 contains 13 residues. V lost 8 bases and J lost 4; bases outside the gene matches: 6. CDR1 MNHEY and CDR2 SVGAGI come from the germline V gene. This specimen comes from a study of pediatric ulcerative colitis. Study-level points and caveats: Acute severe colitis showed lower rectal diversity from clonal expansions. Blood-rectal clonal overlap within each person was significantly higher in ulcerative colitis patients than controls.

Sequenced sample: blood. The receptor was isolated from a boy younger than 18 with moderate ulcerative colitis. V usage is TRBV6-5 and J usage is TRBJ1-1, with 8 bases lining up with TRBD1. As DNA, the CDR3 is TGTGCCAGCGCCGGACAGGGTGGCACTGAAGCTTTCTTT. It codes for CASAGQGGTEAFF.